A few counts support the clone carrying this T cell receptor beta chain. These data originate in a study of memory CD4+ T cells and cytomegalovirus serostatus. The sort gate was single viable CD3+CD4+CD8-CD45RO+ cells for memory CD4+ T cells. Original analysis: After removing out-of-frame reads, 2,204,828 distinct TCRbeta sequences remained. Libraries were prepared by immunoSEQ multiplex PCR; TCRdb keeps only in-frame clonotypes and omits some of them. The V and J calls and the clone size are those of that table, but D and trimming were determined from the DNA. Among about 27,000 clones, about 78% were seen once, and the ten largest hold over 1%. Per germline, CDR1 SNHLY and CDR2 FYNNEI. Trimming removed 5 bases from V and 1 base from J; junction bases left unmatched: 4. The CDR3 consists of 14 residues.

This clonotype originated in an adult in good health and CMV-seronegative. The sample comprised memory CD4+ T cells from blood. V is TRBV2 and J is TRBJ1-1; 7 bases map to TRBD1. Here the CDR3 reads CASSLGQQNTEAFF. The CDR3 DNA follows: TGTGCCAGCAGTCTGGGACAGCAGAACACTGAAGCTTTCTTT.